The 31 T cell receptor beta chains given below trace back to one sample, sequenced in a study of cytomegalovirus exposure and HLA in healthy donors. PCR involved 60 Vbeta and 13 Jbeta primers. Assay: immunoSEQ multiplex PCR; the TCRdb copy retains only in-frame clones and omits some. The sample consists of 150,000 to 200,000 clones, roughly four fifths of them appearing once. The sequenced sample was PBMCs. The receptors derive from a woman between 18 and 30 years old in good health and CMV-seronegative.

The CDR3: CASSIYRDSNTGELFF. The CDR3 nucleotides are TGTGCCAGCAGCATCTACCGGGACAGCAACACCGGGGAGCTGTTTTTT. The V call is TRBV7-6, the J call TRBJ2-2, with 7 nucleotides matching TRBD1. The CDR3 loop spans 16 amino acids. Germline V gene data show CDR1 as SGHVS and CDR2 as FNYEAQ. V shed 5 bases and J 2 bases; nucleotides not matched to a gene: 8.

The V gene is TRBV7-8, the J gene TRBJ2-1; 12 positions match TRBD2. From germline, CDR1 is SGHVS and CDR2 FQNEAQ. J was trimmed by 5 bases and V by 5 bases; bases with no gene match: 10. The CDR3 consists of 17 residues. The CDR3 sequence is CASSQGLLAGGNNEQFF. For the CDR3, the DNA is TGTGCCAGCAGCCAAGGGCTACTAGCGGGAGGTAACAATGAGCAGTTCTTC.

The J gene is TRBJ1-2, the V gene TRBV7-3, with D hard to call. This CDR3 comprises 15 residues. CDR1 is SGHTA, CDR2 FQGTGA, per germline. Trimming pared 2 bases from V and 2 bases from J, leaving 12 bases between. CDR3 region: CASSLSGGQNYGYTF. The CDR3, as DNA: TGTGCCAGCAGCTTATCCGGAGGTCAGAACTATGGCTACACCTTC.

V gene TRBV28 combines with J gene TRBJ1-1; D ambiguous. Looked up from germline, CDR1 is MDHEN and CDR2 is SYDVKM. V was shortened by 5 bases and J by 5 bases, with 9 bases between the two germline ends. The CDR3 length is 12 residues. CDR3 amino acids: CASSPQHTEAFF. CDR3 DNA sequence: TGTGCCAGCAGTCCACAGCATACTGAAGCTTTCTTT.

The rearrangement uses TRBV7-2 and TRBJ2-2, with a weak D call TRBD1 (6 bases). The CDR3 is 17 residues long. V lost 5 bases and J 0 bases, leaving 16 bases between the germline ends. Germline V lookup: CDR1 SGHTA, CDR2 FQGNSA. This chain's CDR3 is CASSLQASGANTGELFF. In DNA form, the CDR3 reads TGTGCCAGCAGCCTACAGGCATCAGGGGCGAACACCGGGGAGCTGTTTTTT.

The J gene is TRBJ2-2, the V gene TRBV7-9; TRBD1 matches at 7 bases. J lost 0 bases, V lost 2 bases, and 12 bases had no gene match. Germline V gene data show CDR1 as SEHNR and CDR2 as FQNEAQ (reference sequence). The CDR3 covers 19 residues. In DNA, the CDR3 is TGTGCCAGCAGCTTACCCCCCTCAGGGGGACCATCGAACACCGGGGAGCTGTTTTTT. Its protein is CASSLPPSGGPSNTGELFF.

The chain employs TRBV2 and TRBJ1-2; maybe TRBD1 (6 bases). Germline assignment: CDR1 SNHLY and CDR2 FYNNEI. The V end was cut by 5 bases, the J end by 4 bases, with 14 bases between. There are 14 residues in the CDR3. CDR3 residues: CASSSKTGPYGYTF. DNA of the CDR3: TGTGCCAGCAGTTCTAAGACAGGACCCTATGGCTACACCTTC.

The chain has TRBV5-1 and TRBJ2-1, with TRBD2 identical over 7 bases. The CDR3 totals 14 residues. The germline CDR1 and CDR2 sequences are SGHRS and YFSETQ. V lost 0 bases to trimming and J lost 6 bases; unmatched junction nucleotides: 3. The DNA of the CDR3 is TGCGCCAGCAGCTTGGACGGACTAGTCAATGAGCAGTTCTTC. It translates to CASSLDGLVNEQFF.

Concerning this clone: At one boundary the junction diverges from the germline segment, which might be a read error. V usage is TRBV7-7 and J usage is TRBJ2-5, with D maybe TRBD2 (6 bases). Germline CDR1 and CDR2: SSHAT and FNYEAQ (reference sequence). The CDR3 length is 16 residues. CDR3 protein: CASSLAPLGGGETQYF. CDR3 bases: TGTGCTAGCAGCTTAGCCCCCCTGGGGGGTGGGGAGACCCAGTACTTC. The full variable domain, with the rest looked up from reference TRBV7-7 and TRBJ2-5, is GAGVSQSPRYKVTKRGQDVTLRCDPISSHATLYWYQQALGQGPEFLTYFNYEAQPDKSGLPSDRFSAERPEGSISTLTIQRTEQRDSAMYRCASSLAPLGGGETQYFGPGTRLLVL.

This clone was recorded at least ten times. The rearrangement uses TRBV2 and TRBJ1-3; D not certain. Germline CDR1 and CDR2: SNHLY and FYNNEI. There are 15 residues in the CDR3. V lost 1 base and J 4 bases, leaving 11 bases between the germline ends. CDR3 nucleotide sequence: TGTGCCAGCAGTGAAGGACTCCTACGGGGAAACACCATATATTTT. This gives the protein CASSEGLLRGNTIYF. The entire variable domain, with the rest obtained from reference TRBV2 and TRBJ1-3, is as follows: EPEVTQTPSHQVTQMGQEVILRCVPISNHLYFYWYRQILGQKVEFLVSFYNNEISEKSEIFDDQFSVERPDGSNFTLKIRSTKLEDSAMYFCASSEGLLRGNTIYFGEGSWLTVV.

V gene TRBV6-6 combines with J gene TRBJ2-5; tentative D call: TRBD2 (5 bases). The J call may not be correct, given that the DNA end is closer to TRBJ2-7. CDR3 size: 12 residues. CDR1 is MNHNY, CDR2 SVGAGI, per germline (reference sequence). CDR3 coding DNA: TGTGCCAGCAGTTTCGGACTCTACGAGCAGTACTTC. Translating it yields CASSFGLYEQYF.

The chain carries TRBV6-6 and TRBJ2-5, with D perhaps matching TRBD1 (5 bases). TRBJ2-7 matches the DNA end more closely, so the J call is doubtful. CDR3 length: 14 residues. The germline CDR1 and CDR2 sequences are MNHNY and SVGAGI (reference sequence). DNA for the CDR3: TGTGCCAGCAGTTTACAGGCTTACTCCTACGAGCAGTACTTC. This sequence encodes CASSLQAYSYEQYF.

The chain employs TRBV10-1 and TRBJ2-7, with D perhaps TRBD2 (5 bases). This CDR3 has 13 amino acids. Germline-derived CDR1 and CDR2 are WNHNN and SYGVQD (reference sequence). Trimming took off 4 bases at V and 1 base at J, with 8 bases between the two ends. For the CDR3, the DNA is TGCGCCAGCAGTGGGACGGGATCCTACGAGCAGTACTTC. Amino acid sequence: CASSGTGSYEQYF.

The V gene is TRBV10-3, the J gene TRBJ2-3; TRBD1 agrees at 10 bases. V shed 3 bases, J shed 5 bases, and the junction held 5 bases outside the gene matches. CDR1 is ENHRY and CDR2 is SYGVKD in the germline V gene. The CDR3 is made up of 15 amino acids. The CDR3 sequence: CAISDFDRGQDTQYF. In nucleotides, the CDR3 is TGTGCCATCAGTGATTTCGACAGGGGGCAAGATACGCAGTATTTT.

The rearrangement links TRBV11-2 to TRBJ2-7; 9 bases agree with TRBD1. J lost 5 bases, V lost 4 bases, and 3 bases had no gene match. Germline CDR1 and CDR2: SGHAT and FQNNGV. CDR3 length: 13 residues. The CDR3 is CASSSDRGNEQYF. CDR3 DNA sequence: TGTGCCAGCAGCTCGGACAGGGGTAACGAGCAGTACTTC. The whole variable domain, remainder taken from reference TRBV11-2 and TRBJ2-7, is EAGVAQSPRYKIIEKRQSVAFWCNPISGHATLYWYQQILGQGPKLLIQFQNNGVVDDSQLPKDRFSAERLKGVDSTLKIQPAKLEDSAVYLCASSSDRGNEQYFGPGTRLTVT.

The chain combines TRBV27 with TRBJ2-7, with D perhaps matching TRBD1 (5 bases). CDR3 length: 13 residues. V lost 4 bases and J lost 3, with 10 bases in between. Germline V gene lookup returns CDR1 MNHEY and CDR2 SMNVEV (reference sequence). The CDR3 loop reads CASSWTTGYEQYF. DNA of the CDR3: TGTGCCAGCAGTTGGACAACCGGCTACGAGCAGTACTTC.

The V gene is TRBV19, the J gene TRBJ2-1; unclear D gene. Germline CDR1 reads LNHDA; CDR2 reads SQIVND (reference sequence). CDR3 size: 15 residues. V was clipped by 3 bases and J by 0 bases, with 9 bases between them. The CDR3 region is CASSMGHSSYNEQFF. The DNA of the CDR3 is TGTGCCAGTAGTATGGGCCACAGCTCCTACAATGAGCAGTTCTTC.

The rearrangement uses TRBV18 and TRBJ2-1; D call uncertain. The germline V gene has CDR1 KGHSH and CDR2 LQKENI. V lost 3 bases and J lost 5, with 17 bases in between. The CDR3 runs to 16 residues. CDR3 amino acids: CASSPSVSARNNEQFF. CDR3 in DNA: TGTGCCAGCTCACCGTCAGTCTCAGCCAGGAACAATGAGCAGTTCTTC.

The chain uses TRBV15 and TRBJ1-3; D is possibly TRBD1 (5 bases). The CDR3 runs 16 residues. V lost 1 base and J lost 4, with 14 bases in between. CDR1 is LNHNV, CDR2 YYDKDF, per germline (reference sequence). CDR3 protein: CATSRAFGAGGNTIYF. CDR3 DNA: TGTGCCACCAGCAGAGCCTTTGGGGCAGGGGGAAACACCATATATTTT.

The chain has TRBV6-5 and TRBJ2-5, with D unclear. This CDR3 comprises 13 residues. V lost 2 bases to trimming and J lost 7 bases, with 11 bases between them. Per germline, CDR1 MNHEY and CDR2 SVGAGI. The CDR3 DNA reads TGTGCCAGCAGTTACGGCCTCCTGGCGACCCAGTACTTC. Translated: CASSYGLLATQYF.

V usage is TRBV28 and J usage is TRBJ2-7, with D possibly TRBD2 on 5 matching bases. V lost 8 bases, J lost 3 bases, and 5 bases lay in between. This CDR3 comprises 10 residues. CDR1 is MDHEN, CDR2 SYDVKM, per germline. The CDR3 sequence is CASGLYEQYF. Written as DNA, the CDR3 is TGTGCCAGCGGACTCTACGAGCAGTACTTC.

In regard to this clone: The identical CDR3 is also encoded by other nucleotide sequences in the sample. The V gene is TRBV11-2, the J gene TRBJ2-7, with TRBD2 matching 10 bases. The germline gives CDR1 SGHAT, CDR2 FQNNGV. The V gene end was trimmed by 3 bases and the J gene end by 4 bases; junction bases not matched to a gene: 3. The CDR3 length is 14 residues. CDR3 protein: CASSFSGGTYEQYF. For the CDR3, the DNA is TGTGCCAGCAGCTTTAGCGGGGGGACTTACGAGCAGTACTTC.

V gene TRBV19 combines with J gene TRBJ2-2; the match to TRBD2 covers 8 bases. CDR1 LNHDA and CDR2 SQIVND come from the germline V gene (reference sequence). The trim removed 5 bases at V and 5 bases at J, leaving 4 bases unmatched. The CDR3 has 14 amino acids. The CDR3 DNA reads TGTGCCAGTAGTCTGAGACTAGCGACCGGGGAGCTGTTTTTT. It codes for CASSLRLATGELFF.

The chain carries TRBV7-9 and TRBJ1-3; D unclear. In germline, CDR1 is SEHNR, CDR2 FQNEAQ (reference sequence). CDR3 length: 15 amino acids. The V end was cut by 5 bases, the J end by 4 bases, with 15 bases between. For the CDR3, the DNA is TGTGCCAGCAGCACAAGGCCGCCAGCGGGAAACACCATATATTTT. Its protein is CASSTRPPAGNTIYF. Full variable domain (missing parts from reference TRBV7-9 and TRBJ1-3): DTGVSQNPRHKITKRGQNVTFRCDPISEHNRLYWYRQTLGQGPEFLTYFQNEAQLEKSRLLSDRFSAERPKGSFSTLEIQRTEQGDSAMYLCASSTRPPAGNTIYFGEGSWLTVV.

The rearrangement joins TRBV5-1 to TRBJ2-5; D is undetermined. V lost 5 bases and J lost 0, with 5 bases in between. The germline gives CDR1 SGHRS, CDR2 YFSETQ. The CDR3 is 12 amino acids. The CDR3 DNA is TGCGCCAGCAGACTTGACCAAGAGACCCAGTACTTC. This sequence encodes CASRLDQETQYF.

Notes on this clone: Other DNA sequences from this sample encode an identical CDR3 as well. The J gene is TRBJ1-2, the V gene TRBV15; D is unresolved. Germline V gene data show CDR1 as LNHNV and CDR2 as YYDKDF (reference sequence). Trimming cost V 0 bases and J 7 bases, with 6 bases left between them. This CDR3 has 12 amino acids. The CDR3 nucleotides are TGTGCCACCAGCAGAGATAGCGGTGGCTACACCTTC. Its translation: CATSRDSGGYTF.

This clone was observed a handful of times. V and J are TRBV9 and TRBJ2-1; the D gene is possibly TRBD2 (5 bases). The germline CDR1 and CDR2 sequences are SGDLS and YYNGEE. The CDR3 covers 14 residues. V was trimmed by 0 bases and J by 8 bases, leaving 12 bases between them. The CDR3 DNA is TGTGCCAGCAGCGTAGTTCATCCGGGATATGAGCAGTTCTTC. Residues: CASSVVHPGYEQFF. Using reference TRBV9 and TRBJ2-1 for the parts outside the CDR3, the full variable domain is DSGVTQTPKHLITATGQRVTLRCSPRSGDLSVYWYQQSLDQGLQFLIQYYNGEERAKGNILERFSAQQFPDLHSELNLSSLELGDSALYFCASSVVHPGYEQFFGPGTRLTVL.

In this sample, this clone turned up once. Written as DNA, the CDR3 is TGTGCCAGCAGTACAACGACTAACGGTGGAAACACCATATATTTT. It codes for CASSTTTNGGNTIYF. The rearrangement links TRBV6-1 to TRBJ1-3; the D is unclear. Germline V gene sequence: CDR1 MNHNS, CDR2 SASEGT. This CDR3 comprises 15 residues. Deletions cut 5 bases from V and 3 bases from J, with 14 bases between.

In nucleotides, the CDR3 is TGTGCCAGCTCACCTAGGACTAAGAATAATGAGCAGTTCTTC. It yields the protein CASSPRTKNNEQFF. The genes are TRBV18 and TRBJ2-1; weak D call: TRBD2 (6 bases). This CDR3 region has 14 residues. Germline values: CDR1 KGHSH, CDR2 LQKENI. V was shortened by 3 bases and J by 7 bases, with 13 bases between the two germline ends.

J is TRBJ1-6 and V is TRBV7-9; 10 nucleotides match TRBD1. The length of the CDR3 is 15 residues. J lost 8 bases, V lost 5 bases, and 6 bases had no gene match. Germline CDR1 is SEHNR and CDR2 is FQNEAQ (reference sequence). The CDR3 spells CASSRQGAGDSPLHF. CDR3 DNA sequence: TGTGCCAGCAGCAGACAGGGGGCAGGTGATTCACCCCTCCACTTT.

This chain connects TRBV27 to TRBJ1-5; 7 nucleotides line up with TRBD1. CDR1 MNHEY and CDR2 SMNVEV come from the germline V gene (reference sequence). The CDR3 covers 17 residues. After removal of 5 bases from V and 0 bases from J, the junction contained 10 bases not matched to a gene. CDR3 residues: CASSPGTAPRSNQPQHF. CDR3 bases: TGTGCCAGCAGTCCCGGGACAGCGCCCCGTAGCAATCAGCCCCAGCATTTT.